This TCR beta chain came from a study of T cells after posttransplantation cyclophosphamide. The study, taken as a whole, reports: Blood and skin or GI T cell repertoires showed limited TRB overlap.

Germline CDR1 MDHEN, CDR2 SYDVKM. V shed 5 bases and J 6 bases; nucleotides not matched to a gene: 10. The CDR3 extends over 17 amino acids. The related graft donor's blood sample was taken on the day of bone marrow donation. The method was immunoSEQ multiplex PCR; TCRdb's version includes in-frame clones alone and lacks a portion of them. The sample shows some 37,000 clones, none of them appearing just once. On this clone: What it recognizes is unknown.

The receptor comes from a girl aged 10 to 17 in good health, CMV-negative, and a related stem cell transplant donor. This rearrangement joins TRBV28 to TRBJ2-1, with 13 positions matching TRBD2. The material sequenced was PBMCs. CDR3 protein: CASSPRLAGGKGNEQFF. CDR3 bases: TGTGCCAGCAGTCCTCGACTAGCGGGAGGCAAAGGCAATGAGCAGTTCTTC.